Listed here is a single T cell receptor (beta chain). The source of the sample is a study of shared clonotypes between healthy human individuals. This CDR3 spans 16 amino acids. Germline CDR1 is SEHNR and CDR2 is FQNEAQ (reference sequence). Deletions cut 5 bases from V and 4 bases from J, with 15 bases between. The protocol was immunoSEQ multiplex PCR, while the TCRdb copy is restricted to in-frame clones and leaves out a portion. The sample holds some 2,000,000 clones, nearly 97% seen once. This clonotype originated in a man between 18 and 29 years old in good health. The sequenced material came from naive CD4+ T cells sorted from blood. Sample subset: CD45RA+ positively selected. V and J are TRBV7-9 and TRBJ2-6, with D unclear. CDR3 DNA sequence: TGTGCCAGCAGCCTTTTCGGCGCGTCGGGGGCCAACGTCCTGACTTTC. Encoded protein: CASSLFGASGANVLTF.